These 2 T cell receptor beta chains share one sample of origin, sequenced in a study of blood T cells in healthy people across ages. A sample-barcoded 5' primer and a J-beta primer mix were used in a second PCR of roughly 7 to 11 cycles. TCRdb re-derived calls from the 5' RACE reads in MiXCR, one entry per CDR3 protein. The sample has more than 700,000 distinct CDR3 sequences, 35% to 50% seen once. The sample taken for sequencing was blood. Receptors originate from an elderly man in good health.

This clonotype was counted only a few times. V usage is TRBV25-1 and J usage is TRBJ2-5; 7 bases fit TRBD1. Germline loops: CDR1 MGHDK, CDR2 SYGVNS. This CDR3 region has 15 residues. The junction had 11 bases not matched to a gene; V was cut back by 3 bases and J by 7 bases. The CDR3: CASSDSLRDSWTQYF. Here the CDR3 DNA reads TGTGCCAGCAGTGATTCTTTAAGGGACAGCTGGACCCAGTACTTC.

This clonotype came up once. The rearrangement joins TRBV2 to TRBJ2-2; D might be TRBD1 (5 bases). The CDR3 contains 13 residues. CDR1 is SNHLY and CDR2 is FYNNEI in the germline V gene. V lost 8 bases to trimming and J lost 6 bases, with 13 bases between them. In DNA, the CDR3 is TGTGCCAGCCTTGTAGGGGTGGCCGGGGAGCTGTTTTTT. Its protein product is CASLVGVAGELFF.